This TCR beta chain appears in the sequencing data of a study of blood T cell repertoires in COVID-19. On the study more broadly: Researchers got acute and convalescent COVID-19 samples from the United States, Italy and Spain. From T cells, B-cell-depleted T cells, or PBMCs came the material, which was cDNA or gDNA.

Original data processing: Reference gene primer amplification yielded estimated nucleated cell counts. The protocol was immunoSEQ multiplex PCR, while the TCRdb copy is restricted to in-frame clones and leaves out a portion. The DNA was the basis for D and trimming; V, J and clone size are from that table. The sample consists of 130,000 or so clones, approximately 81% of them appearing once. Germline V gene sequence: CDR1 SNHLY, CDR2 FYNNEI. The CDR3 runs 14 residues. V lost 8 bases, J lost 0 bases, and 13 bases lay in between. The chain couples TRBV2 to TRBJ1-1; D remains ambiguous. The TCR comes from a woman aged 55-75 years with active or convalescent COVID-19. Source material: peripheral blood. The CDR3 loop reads CASRRQLMNTEAFF. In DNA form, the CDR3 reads TGTGCCAGCCGCAGACAACTCATGAACACTGAAGCTTTCTTT.